A single sample is the source of the 26 T cell receptor beta chains below, sequenced in a study of radiation and T cells in renal cell carcinoma. The assay was immunoSEQ multiplex PCR, and TCRdb's table has in-frame clones only and misses some. The sample carries approximately 90,000 clones, over 80% recorded once. Time point denoted: blood 4 weeks post-SBRT, at nephrectomy. Described treatment: 15 Gy SBRT to primary tumor, nephrectomy 4 weeks later. This specimen was blood, taken from a patient whose treatment included radiotherapy and nephrectomy. These receptors were taken from a middle-aged man with renal cell carcinoma.

The chain couples TRBV12-5 to TRBJ2-7, with 12 bases fitting TRBD2. Trimming took 1 base from V and 5 from J; bases not matched to a gene: 3. The CDR3 runs to 15 residues. Germline lookup yields CDR1 LGHNT and CDR2 FRNRAP. In DNA form, the CDR3 reads TGTGCTAGTGGTTTGGCTAGCGGGAGGGCCAACGAGCAGTACTTC. Amino acid sequence: CASGLASGRANEQYF.

This chain links TRBV4-3 with TRBJ2-7; D tentatively reads TRBD1 or TRBD2 (5 bases each). This CDR3 has 15 amino acids. Germline V gene data show CDR1 as LGHNA and CDR2 as YSLEER. The V end lost 2 bases, the J end lost 2 bases, and 13 bases lay between the germline ends. This chain's CDR3 is CASSQTGTPTYEQYF. The CDR3 nucleotides read TGCGCCAGCAGCCAAACCGGGACGCCTACCTACGAGCAGTACTTC.

CDR3 nucleotides: TGTGCCAGTAGTCCACTAGCGGGAGGGGAAAAAGTTGAGCAGTTCTTC. It is translated as CASSPLAGGEKVEQFF. The rearrangement joins TRBV19 to TRBJ2-1, with 13 bases fitting TRBD2. Germline-derived CDR1 and CDR2 are LNHDA and SQIVND (reference sequence). The junction had 10 bases not matched to a gene; V was cut back by 5 bases and J by 9 bases. CDR3 length equals 16 residues.

V is TRBV28 and J is TRBJ1-3; D remains unclear. The germline V gene has CDR1 MDHEN and CDR2 SYDVKM. Deletions cut 6 bases from V and 3 bases from J, with 9 bases between. The CDR3 contains 13 residues. The CDR3: CASRKTYGNTIYF. CDR3 in DNA: TGTGCCAGCAGAAAGACATATGGAAACACCATATATTTT.

This sequence joins TRBV9 and TRBJ2-7; tentative D call: TRBD1 (6 bases). Germline V gene data show CDR1 as SGDLS and CDR2 as YYNGEE. Trimming shortened V by 3 bases and J by 4 bases, and 11 bases separated the two germline ends. This CDR3 has 13 residues. CDR3 in amino acids: CASSEGEFYEQYF. In nucleotides, the CDR3 is TGTGCCAGCAGCGAGGGGGAGTTTTACGAGCAGTACTTC.

V usage is TRBV18 and J usage is TRBJ2-7; 7 nucleotides match TRBD1. The CDR3 has 15 amino acids. Per the germline V gene, CDR1 is KGHSH and CDR2 is LQKENI. J was trimmed by 4 bases and V by 0 bases; bases with no gene match: 6. The CDR3 nucleotides read TGTGCCAGCTCACCACCGCGTGAACAGGGGTACGAGCAGTACTTC. This gives the protein CASSPPREQGYEQYF.

J is TRBJ2-3 and V is TRBV9, with a possible D match to TRBD2 (6 bases). The germline V and J ends were trimmed by 0 bases and 0 bases, with 14 bases remaining between them. This CDR3 is 17 amino acids long. CDR1 is SGDLS and CDR2 is YYNGEE in the germline V gene. The CDR3 DNA reads TGTGCCAGCAGCGTAGACAGTGTAGCGGATAGCACAGATACGCAGTATTTT. It is translated as CASSVDSVADSTDTQYF.

The chain joins TRBV9 to TRBJ2-3; 9 positions agree with TRBD2. Germline V gene data show CDR1 as SGDLS and CDR2 as YYNGEE. This CDR3 comprises 14 residues. V gave up 0 bases and J gave up 11 bases; unmatched junction bases: 7. In DNA form, the CDR3 reads TGTGCCAGCAGCGTAGGTAGCGGGAGTTTCGAGCAGTATTTT. It translates to CASSVGSGSFEQYF. Drawing the rest from reference TRBV9 and TRBJ2-3, the complete variable domain is DSGVTQTPKHLITATGQRVTLRCSPRSGDLSVYWYQQSLDQGLQFLIQYYNGEERAKGNILERFSAQQFPDLHSELNLSSLELGDSALYFCASSVGSGSFEQYFGPGTRLTVL.

This clone has only one observation. V and J are TRBV30 and TRBJ1-2; the D is unclear. V lost 2 bases and J lost 2, with 6 bases in between. This CDR3 region has 12 residues. CDR1 and CDR2 from the germline V gene are GTSNPN and SVGIG (reference sequence). For the CDR3, the DNA is TGTGCCTGGAGTATTTTCAACTATGGCTACACCTTC. Protein sequence: CAWSIFNYGYTF.

The rearrangement links TRBV19 to TRBJ2-7; TRBD1 agrees at 9 bases. CDR3 length equals 15 residues. The germline V gene encodes CDR1 LNHDA and CDR2 SQIVND (reference sequence). V gave up 5 bases and J gave up 1 base; unmatched junction bases: 6. CDR3 loop: CASSAGTGNSYEQYF. Written as DNA, the CDR3 is TGTGCCAGTAGTGCCGGGACAGGGAATTCCTACGAGCAGTACTTC.

This chain uses TRBV25-1 with TRBJ2-6, with D uncertain. V lost 7 bases and J 1 base, leaving 11 bases between the germline ends. Per germline, CDR1 MGHDK and CDR2 SYGVNS. The CDR3 contains 15 residues. CDR3 coding DNA: TGTGCCAGCACCAGAACAGTTTCTGGGGCCAACGTCCTGACTTTC. Translated: CASTRTVSGANVLTF.

The chain is built from TRBV21-1 and TRBJ1-6; TRBD1 reflects the table's D call only, with no check against the DNA. TRBV21-1 counts as a pseudogene. CDR3 length equals 14 residues. CDR3 bases: TGTGCCAGCAGCAAGGGACAGGATAATTCACCCCTCCACTTT. It is translated as CASSKGQDNSPLHF.

The rearrangement uses TRBV10-3 and TRBJ1-2; TRBD1 matches at 8 bases. Germline V gene sequence: CDR1 ENHRY, CDR2 SYGVKD. This CDR3 region has 13 residues. Trimming took 6 bases from V and 6 from J; bases not matched to a gene: 6. CDR3 in DNA: TGTGCCATCAGGGACAGGGAAGACAATGGCTACACCTTC. Amino acid sequence: CAIRDREDNGYTF.

The gene calls are TRBV5-1 and TRBJ1-3; the D is unclear. Germline CDR1 reads SGHRS; CDR2 reads YFSETQ. The CDR3 consists of 13 residues. The V and J ends lost 2 bases and 6 bases respectively, with 9 bases between them. As DNA, the CDR3 is TGCGCCAGCAGCTTTCCTGGGGAAAACACCATATATTTT. This codes for CASSFPGENTIYF.

The genes are TRBV5-1 and TRBJ2-2; perhaps TRBD2 as D (5 bases). CDR1 is SGHRS, CDR2 YFSETQ, per germline. With 4 bases removed from V and 4 bases from J, the gap between germline ends came to 11 bases. This CDR3 region has 14 residues. The chain's CDR3 is CASSTTRFTGELFF. The CDR3, as DNA: TGCGCCAGCAGCACAACTAGGTTCACCGGGGAGCTGTTTTTT.

The rearrangement joins TRBV15 to TRBJ2-3, with D unresolved. V gave up 0 bases and J gave up 3 bases, with 19 bases separating them. Germline V gene data show CDR1 as LNHNV and CDR2 as YYDKDF (reference sequence). The CDR3 covers 18 residues. The CDR3 spells CATSREEVVVFRTDTQYF. The CDR3 DNA sequence: TGTGCCACCAGCAGAGAAGAGGTTGTTGTATTCCGTACAGATACGCAGTATTTT.

V and J are TRBV27 and TRBJ2-3; possible D gene TRBD2, 6 bases. V lost 3 bases and J 2 bases, leaving 9 bases between the germline ends. The length of the CDR3 is 14 residues. Germline CDR1 reads MNHEY; CDR2 reads SMNVEV (reference sequence). The CDR3 DNA sequence: TGTGCCAGCAGTTTCTGGGAGGACACAGATACGCAGTATTTT. It encodes CASSFWEDTDTQYF.

The chain links TRBV7-9 to TRBJ2-7; TRBD2 aligns across 7 bases. In germline, CDR1 is SEHNR, CDR2 FQNEAQ (reference sequence). With V trimmed by 2 bases and J by 6 bases, 19 bases remained unmatched. CDR3 length: 18 residues. The CDR3: CASSLPQWTGGGVSEQYF. The CDR3 coding sequence is TGTGCCAGCAGCTTACCGCAGTGGACGGGGGGTGGGGTATCCGAGCAGTACTTC. Drawing the rest from reference TRBV7-9 and TRBJ2-7, the complete variable domain is DTGVSQNPRHKITKRGQNVTFRCDPISEHNRLYWYRQTLGQGPEFLTYFQNEAQLEKSRLLSDRFSAERPKGSFSTLEIQRTEQGDSAMYLCASSLPQWTGGGVSEQYFGPGTRLTVT.

J is TRBJ1-2 and V is TRBV30, with 10 bases aligning to TRBD1. CDR1 and CDR2 (germline): GTSNPN, SVGIG (reference sequence). There are 12 residues in the CDR3. J was trimmed by 7 bases and V by 5 bases; bases with no gene match: 4. Here the CDR3 reads CAWARDRGGYTF. In DNA form, the CDR3 reads TGTGCCTGGGCCCGGGACAGGGGTGGCTACACCTTC.

The V gene is TRBV4-1, the J gene TRBJ2-7, with TRBD1 as a possible D gene (5 bases). V was trimmed by 1 base and J by 3 bases, leaving 13 bases between them. Germline-derived CDR1 and CDR2 are MGHRA and YSYEKL. The CDR3 is 15 residues long. The CDR3 bases are TGCGCCAGCAGCCAAGTATCTGGGGCACGCTACGAGCAGTACTTC. It encodes CASSQVSGARYEQYF.

V and J are TRBV5-5 and TRBJ2-7, with 7 bases fitting TRBD1. Losses at the gene ends were 4 bases for V and 6 bases for J; bases not matched to a gene: 10. Germline V lookup: CDR1 SGHKS, CDR2 YYEKEE (reference sequence). The CDR3 length is 14 residues. CDR3 nucleotides: TGTGCCAGCAGCCTACGGGACAGAAAGCCCGAGCAGTACTTC. It yields the protein CASSLRDRKPEQYF.

The chain employs TRBV28 and TRBJ2-3; possibly TRBD1 for D (5 bases). The CDR3 extends over 13 amino acids. Germline V gene lookup returns CDR1 MDHEN and CDR2 SYDVKM. Trimming stripped 6 bases from V and 4 bases from J, with 11 bases between. The CDR3 loop is CASRPQGADTQYF. The CDR3 DNA reads as TGTGCCAGCAGACCTCAGGGTGCAGATACGCAGTATTTT.

V and J are TRBV27 and TRBJ2-1; 13 bases map to TRBD2. This CDR3 has 15 residues. Looked up from germline, CDR1 is MNHEY and CDR2 is SMNVEV (reference sequence). Trimming took 4 bases from V and 4 from J; bases not matched to a gene: 1. The CDR3 bases are TGTGCCAGCAGTTCACTAGCGGGGGGGTACAATGAGCAGTTCTTC. Translated, it gives CASSSLAGGYNEQFF.

This sequence joins TRBV2 and TRBJ1-3; possible D gene TRBD1, 5 bases. The CDR3 is 13 amino acids. Germline V CDR1 and CDR2: SNHLY, FYNNEI. Between the trimmed V and J ends, which lost 5 bases and 4 bases, there was a span of 9 bases. CDR3 in DNA: TGTGCCAGCAGTCGGGACCGAGGAAACACCATATATTTT. Protein product: CASSRDRGNTIYF.

The V gene is TRBV18, the J gene TRBJ2-2; TRBD1 matches at 8 bases. The CDR3 extends over 17 amino acids. V shed 3 bases and J 4 bases; nucleotides not matched to a gene: 10. Germline assignment: CDR1 KGHSH and CDR2 LQKENI. This chain's CDR3 is CASSPTRTGQFTGELFF. The CDR3 bases are TGTGCCAGCTCACCTACTCGGACAGGGCAGTTCACCGGGGAGCTGTTTTTT.

The chain combines TRBV29-1 with TRBJ1-2; D not certain. V lost 5 bases to trimming and J lost 1 base, with 8 bases between them. Germline V lookup: CDR1 SQVTM, CDR2 ANQGSEA. The CDR3 length is 12 residues. CDR3 in DNA: TGCAGCGTTTCCGGCGGTAACTATGGCTACACCTTC. Translation: CSVSGGNYGYTF.